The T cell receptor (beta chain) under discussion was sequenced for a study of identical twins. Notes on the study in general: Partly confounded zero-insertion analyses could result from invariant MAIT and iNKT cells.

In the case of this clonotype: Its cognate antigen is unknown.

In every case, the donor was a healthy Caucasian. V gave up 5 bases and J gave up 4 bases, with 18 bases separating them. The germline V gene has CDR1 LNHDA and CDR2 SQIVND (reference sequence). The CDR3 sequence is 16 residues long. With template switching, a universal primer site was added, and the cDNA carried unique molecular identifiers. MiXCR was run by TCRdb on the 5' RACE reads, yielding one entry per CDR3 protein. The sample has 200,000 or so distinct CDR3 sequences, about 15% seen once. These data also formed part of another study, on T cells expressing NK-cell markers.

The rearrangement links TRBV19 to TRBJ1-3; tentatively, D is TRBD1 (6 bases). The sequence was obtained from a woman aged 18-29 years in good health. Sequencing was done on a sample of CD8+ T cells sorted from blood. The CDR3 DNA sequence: TGTGCCAGTAGTTTACATCCGGGACACAAAGGAAACACCATATATTTT. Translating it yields CASSLHPGHKGNTIYF.